Each of the 20 T cell receptor beta chains below was sequenced from the same sample in a study of blood T cell repertoires in COVID-19. This table comes from immunoSEQ multiplex PCR, and its TCRdb copy is limited to in-frame clones, with some not included. The sample includes roughly 250,000 clones, 83% of them seen just once. Sequencing was done on a sample of PBMCs or T cells enriched from blood (not recorded which). The receptors originated from a woman aged 40-49 years who had been exposed to COVID-19.

The CDR3 sequence is CASSQELALSGTGELFF. The CDR3 DNA follows: TGTGCCAGCAGCCAAGAACTAGCTCTCTCGGGGACCGGGGAGCTGTTTTTT. The chain links TRBV4-2 to TRBJ2-2, with a tentative D call TRBD2 (6 bases). Trimming cost V 0 bases and J 5 bases, with 16 bases left between them. Germline V gene sequence: CDR1 LGHNA, CDR2 YNFKEQ. This CDR3 comprises 17 residues.

The chain uses TRBV7-9 and TRBJ2-1, with D perhaps TRBD1 (6 bases). Germline-derived CDR1 and CDR2 are SEHNR and FQNEAQ (reference sequence). The V end lost 2 bases, the J end lost 7 bases, and 6 bases lay between the germline ends. This CDR3 region has 12 residues. CDR3 sequence: CASSLRGNEQFF. DNA for the CDR3: TGTGCCAGCAGCTTAAGGGGGAATGAGCAGTTCTTC.

The rearrangement links TRBV2 to TRBJ2-7, with 8 nucleotides matching TRBD1. The CDR3 extends over 13 amino acids. The V gene end was trimmed by 5 bases and the J gene end by 3 bases; junction bases not matched to a gene: 3. The germline gives CDR1 SNHLY, CDR2 FYNNEI. The CDR3 spells CASSFGQGYEQYF. CDR3 sequence (DNA): TGTGCCAGCAGTTTCGGACAGGGCTACGAGCAGTACTTC.

The chain carries TRBV5-6 and TRBJ1-5, with 10 bases identical to TRBD1. CDR3 length equals 14 residues. With 4 bases clipped from V and 5 bases from J, the junction kept 3 bases outside the gene matches. CDR1 is SGHDT, CDR2 YYEEEE, per germline. This CDR3 is CASSHGTGDQPQHF. The CDR3 bases are TGTGCCAGCAGCCACGGGACAGGGGATCAGCCCCAGCATTTT.

Only a few counts were recorded for this clone. The chain combines TRBV5-4 with TRBJ1-1; a weak D match, TRBD1 (6 bases). Germline V gives CDR1 SGHNT, CDR2 YYREEE (reference sequence). The CDR3 is 14 amino acids. The germline V and J ends were trimmed by 4 bases and 5 bases, with 15 bases remaining between them. CDR3 loop: CASSPGGGGTEAFF. The CDR3 coding sequence is TGTGCCAGCAGCCCTGGGGGCGGGGGGACTGAAGCTTTCTTT.

The V gene is TRBV7-9, the J gene TRBJ1-5, with D unclear. CDR1 is SEHNR, CDR2 FQNEAQ, per germline (reference sequence). V was pared by 3 bases and J by 9 bases, with 18 bases between. CDR3 size: 15 residues. CDR3 protein: CASSLATPGSSPQHF. In DNA form, the CDR3 reads TGTGCCAGCAGCTTGGCCACTCCGGGATCCTCGCCCCAGCATTTT.

The chain recombines TRBV2 with TRBJ1-5; 9 bases line up with TRBD1. V lost 8 bases and J lost 0; bases outside the gene matches: 5. The CDR3 runs 15 residues. Germline-derived CDR1 and CDR2 are SNHLY and FYNNEI. The CDR3 protein is CASGRTGVSNQPQHF. Written as DNA, the CDR3 is TGTGCCAGCGGCCGGACAGGGGTTAGCAATCAGCCCCAGCATTTT.

The chain carries TRBV7-2 and TRBJ2-2; D unresolved. The CDR3 is 14 residues long. Germline CDR1 SGHTA, CDR2 FQGNSA. Deletions cut 0 bases from V and 4 bases from J, with 6 bases between. The CDR3 DNA sequence: TGTGCCAGCAGCTTAGCCTACCTCACCGGGGAGCTGTTTTTT. Its translation is CASSLAYLTGELFF.

The V call is TRBV3-1 (or the pseudogene TRBV3-2), the J call TRBJ1-3; D not certain. The germline gives CDR1 LGHDT, CDR2 YNNKEL (reference sequence). This CDR3 region has 14 residues. V gave up 5 bases and J gave up 4 bases, with 12 bases separating them. CDR3 amino acids: CASSIRTGGNTIYF. In nucleotides, the CDR3 is TGTGCCAGCAGCATACGGACGGGAGGAAACACCATATATTTT.

Of note for this clone: One junction end disagrees with the germline gene, perhaps due to a read error. Other DNA sequences of this sample code for an identical CDR3. The chain has TRBV30 and TRBJ1-2; 7 bases fit TRBD1. The germline V gene encodes CDR1 GTSNPN and CDR2 SVGIG (reference sequence). The CDR3 has 14 amino acids. CDR3 in amino acids: CACSRDSSNYGYTF. DNA of the CDR3: TGTGCCTGCTCCCGGGACAGCTCTAATTATGGCTACACCTTC.

The table lists this clone with a few counts. CDR3 bases: TGCGCCAGCAGCCAACATCCGACAGCGATCCAGGTACAACGAGACTACACCTTC. Amino acid sequence: CASSQHPTAIQVQRDYTF. This sequence joins TRBV4-1 and TRBJ1-2; D possibly corresponds to TRBD1 (5 bases). Germline V gene data show CDR1 as MGHRA and CDR2 as YSYEKL. V dropped 2 bases and J dropped 10 bases, with 29 bases sitting between them. The CDR3 extends over 18 amino acids.

The CDR3 here is CASSLEWARLNYGYTF. The CDR3, as DNA: TGTGCCAGCAGCTTAGAGTGGGCCAGATTAAACTATGGCTACACCTTC. This sequence joins TRBV7-8 and TRBJ1-2; D is undetermined. V was shortened by 1 base and J by 2 bases, with 14 bases between the two germline ends. CDR1 is SGHVS and CDR2 is FQNEAQ in the germline V gene. CDR3 size: 16 residues.

J is TRBJ2-7 and V is TRBV7-3, with D possibly being TRBD1 (6 bases). V shed 2 bases and J shed 6 bases, with 14 bases lying between them. Germline lookup yields CDR1 SGHTA and CDR2 FQGTGA. The CDR3 runs 14 residues. In DNA form, the CDR3 reads TGTGCCAGCAGCTTAGAAGGCAGGGGTTCCGAGCAGTACTTC. This codes for CASSLEGRGSEQYF.

The genes are TRBV11-3 and TRBJ2-1; tentatively, D is TRBD2 (5 bases). The V end was cut by 1 base, the J end by 0 bases, with 10 bases between. The CDR3 runs 16 residues. CDR1 and CDR2 from the germline V gene are SGHNT and YENEEA. In DNA, the CDR3 is TGTGCCAGCAGCTTAGCAAGCGGTGACTCCTACAATGAGCAGTTCTTC. Its translation is CASSLASGDSYNEQFF.

This sequence joins TRBV21-1 and TRBJ2-3; the D segment call TRBD1 is taken from the table without a DNA check. TRBV21-1 is a pseudogene locus. The CDR3 sequence is 17 residues long. Here the CDR3 reads CASSKVQAGGRTDTQYF. Written as DNA, the CDR3 is TGTGCCAGCAGCAAAGTCCAGGCAGGGGGCCGCACAGATACGCAGTATTTT.

V is TRBV7-2 and J is TRBJ2-5; D is possibly TRBD1 (5 bases). V was cut by 0 bases and J by 5 bases, with 22 bases left in between. From germline, CDR1 is SGHTA and CDR2 FQGNSA. The CDR3 runs 18 residues. CDR3 sequence reads: CASSLARSGPTPGETQYF. The CDR3 bases are TGTGCCAGCAGCTTAGCGCGTTCAGGGCCCACCCCCGGGGAGACCCAGTACTTC. Full variable domain (rest looked up from reference TRBV7-2 and TRBJ2-5): GAGVSQSPSNKVTEKGKDVELRCDPISGHTALYWYRQSLGQGLEFLIYFQGNSAPDKSGLPSDRFSAERTGGSVSTLTIQRTQQEDSAVYLCASSLARSGPTPGETQYFGPGTRLLVL.

This clone was recorded a few times. The germline gene is not matched at one end of the junction; a read error may be the cause. The chain recombines TRBV20-1 with TRBJ1-1, with TRBD1 matching over 9 bases. This CDR3 is 11 amino acids long. In germline, CDR1 is DFQATT, CDR2 SNEGSKA (reference sequence). DNA for the CDR3: TGCAGTGCCAGAGACAGGGGGACGGCTTTCTTT. Translated: CSARDRGTAFF.

The gene calls are TRBV2 and TRBJ1-1; D unclear. Germline CDR1 is SNHLY and CDR2 is FYNNEI. The length of the CDR3 is 11 residues. V shed 11 bases and J shed 6 bases, with 13 bases lying between them. The CDR3 DNA follows: TGTGCCGGTACAACAGTAGCTGAAGCTTTCTTT. It is translated as CAGTTVAEAFF.

This chain connects TRBV5-1 to TRBJ2-7, with 8 bases that match TRBD1. The CDR3 covers 15 residues. Germline CDR1 and CDR2: SGHRS and YFSETQ. With V trimmed by 2 bases and J by 0 bases, 4 bases remained unmatched. The CDR3 spells CASSFTGGHSYEQYF. In DNA, the CDR3 is TGCGCCAGCAGCTTTACAGGGGGTCACTCCTACGAGCAGTACTTC.

The chain joins TRBV6-1 to TRBJ1-2; the match to TRBD1 covers 9 bases. CDR1 MNHNS and CDR2 SASEGT come from the germline V gene. The CDR3 covers 15 residues. Germline trimming cut 8 bases from V and 11 bases from J; bases unmatched to any gene: 18. DNA of the CDR3: TGTGCCAGCGGTTTTACAGGGGGCGCGTCGGGGGTATACACCTTC. Translation: CASGFTGGASGVYTF.